Listed here are 24 T cell receptor beta chains from one sample, sequenced in a study of blood T cell repertoires in COVID-19. Clones were sequenced by immunoSEQ multiplex PCR, and TCRdb holds only the in-frame ones, with some missing. This sample has 160,000 or so clones, with about 86% found just once. Sequencing was performed on peripheral blood. The receptors were gathered from a woman aged 65 to 85 with COVID-19, enrolled during active disease.

V and J are TRBV30 and TRBJ1-2, with 8 bases aligning to TRBD1. J lost 8 bases, V lost 3 bases, and 8 bases had no gene match. The length of the CDR3 is 13 residues. CDR1 is GTSNPN, CDR2 SVGIG, per germline (reference sequence). Here the CDR3 reads CAWSLQGARGYTF. The CDR3 nucleotides are TGTGCCTGGAGCCTTCAGGGGGCAAGGGGCTACACCTTC.

The rearrangement uses TRBV5-1 and TRBJ1-2; possibly TRBD1 for D (5 bases). This CDR3 contains 15 residues. V was pared by 0 bases and J by 4 bases, with 13 bases between. Germline assignment: CDR1 SGHRS and CDR2 YFSETQ. As DNA, the CDR3 is TGCGCCAGCAGCTTGGTTCCGGGGGAGACCTATGGCTACACCTTC. This codes for CASSLVPGETYGYTF. The whole variable domain, filled in from reference TRBV5-1 and TRBJ1-2, reads KAGVTQTPRYLIKTRGQQVTLSCSPISGHRSVSWYQQTPGQGLQFLFEYFSETQRNKGNFPGRFSGRQFSNSRSEMNVSTLELGDSALYLCASSLVPGETYGYTFGSGTRLTVV.

CDR3 in amino acids: CASSSGGSNEKLFF. For the CDR3, the DNA is TGCGCCAGCAGCTCCGGGGGGAGTAATGAAAAACTGTTTTTT. The genes are TRBV5-1 and TRBJ1-4; a possible D gene is TRBD1 (5 bases). The CDR3 has 14 amino acids. Germline V gene sequence: CDR1 SGHRS, CDR2 YFSETQ. Trimming pared 3 bases from V and 4 bases from J, leaving 10 bases between.

In nucleotides, the CDR3 is TGTGCCAGCTCACCCTCCCGGAAAGCGGGGGTACTTGCAAACATTCAGTACTTC. Protein product: CASSPSRKAGVLANIQYF. The V call is TRBV18, the J call TRBJ2-4, with 8 bases matching TRBD2. The CDR3 length is 18 residues. The V gene's germline CDR1 is KGHSH and CDR2 LQKENI. V lost 3 bases and J lost 6; bases outside the gene matches: 16.

The chain combines TRBV7-6 with TRBJ2-7; the match to TRBD2 covers 9 bases. The CDR3 runs to 15 residues. In germline, CDR1 is SGHVS, CDR2 FNYEAQ. The V and J ends lost 1 base and 5 bases, in that order; junction bases with no gene match: 6. The CDR3 DNA follows: TGTGCCAGCAGCTTAGTTGCGGGGGGGCCCAACGAGCAGTACTTC. Translation gives CASSLVAGGPNEQYF.

This clone occurred once. The V call is TRBV20-1, the J call TRBJ2-1, with D unclear. Germline V gene lookup returns CDR1 DFQATT and CDR2 SNEGSKA (reference sequence). V was cut by 3 bases and J by 3 bases, with 9 bases left in between. CDR3 length equals 13 residues. CDR3 DNA sequence: TGCAGTGCTAGTATCTTTAACTACAATGAGCAGTTCTTC. This translates into CSASIFNYNEQFF.

J is TRBJ1-5 and V is TRBV5-1, with no clear D. From germline, CDR1 is SGHRS and CDR2 YFSETQ. CDR3 length: 15 residues. Deletions cut 2 bases from V and 3 bases from J, with 12 bases between. The CDR3 spells CASSLGPEDNQPQHF. DNA of the CDR3: TGCGCCAGCAGCTTAGGTCCCGAGGACAATCAGCCCCAGCATTTT.

V is TRBV24-1 and J is TRBJ2-7; the match to TRBD1 covers 9 bases. J was trimmed by 3 bases and V by 3 bases; bases with no gene match: 5. The CDR3 loop spans 15 amino acids. Looked up from germline, CDR1 is KGHDR and CDR2 is SFDVKD. The CDR3 nucleotides read TGTGCCACCAGTGATCCGGGGACAGGGATCTACGAGCAGTACTTC. Its translation: CATSDPGTGIYEQYF.

The sample holds one count of this clone. The chain couples TRBV5-4 to TRBJ2-3; perhaps TRBD2 as D (7 bases). V lost 4 bases and J 1 base, leaving 19 bases between the germline ends. The CDR3 has 17 amino acids. Germline assignment: CDR1 SGHNT and CDR2 YYREEE (reference sequence). CDR3 loop: CASSLDGGRVGTDTQYF. The CDR3 DNA reads TGTGCCAGCAGCCTTGACGGGGGGCGCGTGGGCACAGATACGCAGTATTTT.

The CDR3 sequence: CASSQLAGGPDEQYF. The CDR3 DNA sequence: TGCGCCAGCAGTCAGCTGGCAGGGGGCCCCGACGAGCAGTACTTC. V usage is TRBV5-1 and J usage is TRBJ2-7, with 8 bases matching TRBD1. Germline values: CDR1 SGHRS, CDR2 YFSETQ. Unmatched junction bases numbered 12, after V lost 5 bases and J lost 5 bases. CDR3 length equals 15 residues.

The chain is built from TRBV18 and TRBJ1-1, with 9 bases matching TRBD1. The CDR3 consists of 13 residues. Per germline, CDR1 KGHSH and CDR2 LQKENI. Trimming took 4 bases from V and 4 from J; bases not matched to a gene: 1. The CDR3 loop is CASSRTGATEAFF. The CDR3 DNA sequence: TGTGCCAGCTCACGGACAGGGGCCACTGAAGCTTTCTTT.

A single count supports this clone. The chain carries TRBV5-1 and TRBJ1-1; D gene uncertain. CDR1 SGHRS and CDR2 YFSETQ come from the germline V gene. Trimming took 4 bases from V and 1 from J, leaving 8 bases between them. This CDR3 is built from 13 residues. As DNA, the CDR3 is TGCGCCAGCAGCGTGGACGGGAACACTGAAGCTTTCTTT. Amino acids: CASSVDGNTEAFF.

V and J are TRBV2 and TRBJ1-1; 9 nucleotides agree with TRBD1. The CDR3 sequence is 12 residues long. The junction had 5 bases not matched to a gene; V was cut back by 4 bases and J by 11 bases. CDR1 SNHLY and CDR2 FYNNEI come from the germline V gene. The CDR3 DNA reads TGTGCCAGCAGTGGGGACAGGGCGTACGCTTTCTTT. Amino acid sequence: CASSGDRAYAFF. Drawing the rest from reference TRBV2 and TRBJ1-1, the complete variable domain is EPEVTQTPSHQVTQMGQEVILRCVPISNHLYFYWYRQILGQKVEFLVSFYNNEISEKSEIFDDQFSVERPDGSNFTLKIRSTKLEDSAMYFCASSGDRAYAFFGQGTRLTVV.

The CDR3 nucleotides are TGTGCCACCGGAGGACAGCCCGATCAGCCCCAGCATTTT. This sequence encodes CATGGQPDQPQHF. The V and J genes are TRBV24-1 and TRBJ1-5, with D possibly TRBD1 on 6 matching bases. The CDR3 consists of 13 residues. V lost 9 bases and J 5 bases, leaving 13 bases between the germline ends. Germline V gene lookup returns CDR1 KGHDR and CDR2 SFDVKD.

V usage is TRBV5-1 and J usage is TRBJ1-1, with D tentatively TRBD1 (5 bases). This CDR3 is 16 amino acids long. Germline lookup yields CDR1 SGHRS and CDR2 YFSETQ. Between the trimmed V and J ends, which lost 3 bases and 0 bases, there was a span of 15 bases. The DNA of the CDR3 is TGCGCCAGCAGCTCGGGACGGCGGGGTATGAACACTGAAGCTTTCTTT. Its protein product is CASSSGRRGMNTEAFF.

The V and J genes are TRBV18 and TRBJ1-3; D unclear. The germline V gene encodes CDR1 KGHSH and CDR2 LQKENI. V lost 4 bases and J lost 0, with 13 bases in between. This CDR3 contains 16 residues. The DNA of the CDR3 is TGTGCCAGCTCACGACAAGGCCGAAACTCTGGAAACACCATATATTTT. It is translated as CASSRQGRNSGNTIYF.

V usage is TRBV12-3 or TRBV12-4 and J usage is TRBJ2-7; 10 bases are shared with TRBD1. Trimming removed 4 bases from V and 3 bases from J; junction bases left unmatched: 0. The CDR3 totals 13 residues. Here the CDR3 DNA reads TGTGCCAGCAGTTGGACAGGGGGCTACGAGCAGTACTTC. It yields the protein CASSWTGGYEQYF.

This clone appeared a single time. This sequence joins TRBV4-1 and TRBJ2-3; the D gene is possibly TRBD2 (5 bases). V was cut by 0 bases and J by 1 base, with 14 bases left in between. This CDR3 spans 17 amino acids. Germline CDR1 is MGHRA and CDR2 is YSYEKL. Here the CDR3 reads CASSQDSSGPRTDTQYF. The CDR3, as DNA: TGCGCCAGCAGCCAAGATTCGAGCGGACCGCGCACAGATACGCAGTATTTT.

A few counts support this clone. The chain employs TRBV2 and TRBJ1-1; perhaps TRBD1 as D (6 bases). This CDR3 spans 15 amino acids. V dropped 4 bases and J dropped 1 base, with 13 bases sitting between them. The germline gives CDR1 SNHLY, CDR2 FYNNEI. The CDR3 loop is CASSATDSGNTEAFF. In DNA form, the CDR3 reads TGTGCCAGCAGTGCAACGGACAGTGGGAACACTGAAGCTTTCTTT.

The J gene is TRBJ2-3, the V gene TRBV28, with a possible D match to TRBD2 (6 bases). This CDR3 is built from 12 residues. With 11 bases removed from V and 2 bases from J, the gap between germline ends came to 11 bases. Germline V gene sequence: CDR1 MDHEN, CDR2 SYDVKM. CDR3 sequence: CAWGDFTDTQYF. CDR3 DNA sequence: TGTGCCTGGGGGGATTTCACAGATACGCAGTATTTT.

The chain employs TRBV19 and TRBJ1-1, with TRBD1 matching over 8 bases. The CDR3 sequence is 15 residues long. V lost 1 base, J lost 11 bases, and 12 bases stayed unmatched. Per the germline V gene, CDR1 is LNHDA and CDR2 is SQIVND (reference sequence). The CDR3, as DNA: TGTGCCAGTAGTATAGGGGGACAGGCCCCCGTTGTCGCTTTCTTT. Its protein is CASSIGGQAPVVAFF. The variable domain in full, completed from reference TRBV19 and TRBJ1-1, reads DGGITQSPKYLFRKEGQNVTLSCEQNLNHDAMYWYRQDPGQGLRLIYYSQIVNDFQKGDIAEGYSVSREKKESFPLTVTSAQKNPTAFYLCASSIGGQAPVVAFFGQGTRLTVV.

The gene calls are TRBV11-2 and TRBJ2-7; 9 bases align to TRBD1. Germline loops: CDR1 SGHAT, CDR2 FQNNGV. V lost 2 bases and J lost 7; bases outside the gene matches: 15. This CDR3 is 17 amino acids long. The CDR3 DNA is TGTGCCAGCAGCTTACACCGACGGGACAGGGACTCTCGGGAGCAGTACTTC. Its translation: CASSLHRRDRDSREQYF.

The chain recombines TRBV9 with TRBJ1-3, with a weak D call TRBD1 (5 bases). V lost 0 bases to trimming and J lost 3 bases, with 10 bases between them. CDR1 and CDR2 from the germline V gene are SGDLS and YYNGEE. The CDR3 is made up of 15 amino acids. The CDR3 bases are TGTGCCAGCAGCGTAGTGGCGACAGTTGGAAACACCATATATTTT. It translates to CASSVVATVGNTIYF.

This clone was recorded only once. This chain uses TRBV5-4 with TRBJ2-1; 8 bases line up with TRBD2. CDR3 length: 15 residues. Losses at the gene ends were 0 bases for V and 7 bases for J; bases not matched to a gene: 6. From germline, CDR1 is SGHNT and CDR2 YYREEE (reference sequence). The CDR3 loop is CASSLALGGVNEQFF. For the CDR3, the DNA is TGTGCCAGCAGCTTGGCCCTCGGGGGGGTTAATGAGCAGTTCTTC.